Listed here are 32 T cell receptor beta chains from one sample, sequenced in a study of T cell responses to AZD1222 COVID-19 vaccine. Sequencing used immunoSEQ multiplex PCR; TCRdb keeps in-frame clones, though not all of them. The sample consists of 45,000 or so clones, 83% of them appearing once. The starting material was peripheral blood, obtained on day 0 of AZD1222 vaccination. The receptors originated from an adult in good health.

The genes are TRBV12-2 and TRBJ1-1. TRBV12-2 corresponds to a pseudogene. This CDR3 is 15 amino acids long. The CDR3 DNA follows: TGTGCAAGTCCCCAAGACCGGGAGGGGAAAACTGAAGCTTTCTTT. Protein product: CASPQDREGKTEAFF.

The V and J genes are TRBV29-1 and TRBJ2-5; the D is unclear. V shed 4 bases and J shed 1 base, with 16 bases lying between them. Germline CDR1 reads SQVTM; CDR2 reads ANQGSEA. The CDR3 loop spans 15 amino acids. DNA of the CDR3: TGCAGCGTTGCGAGGCATCAGTCCCTCCAAGAGACCCAGTACTTC. Translated: CSVARHQSLQETQYF.

The table lists this clone with a count of one. The chain couples TRBV6-5 to TRBJ1-1; 11 nucleotides agree with TRBD1. Germline-derived CDR1 and CDR2 are MNHEY and SVGAGI. After removal of 6 bases from V and 11 bases from J, the junction contained 8 bases not matched to a gene. The CDR3 totals 13 residues. CDR3 residues: CASSADRGRWAFF. In DNA, the CDR3 is TGTGCCAGCAGCGCGGACAGGGGGCGGTGGGCTTTCTTT.

V and J are TRBV7-3 and TRBJ2-1; TRBD1 aligns across 7 bases. The CDR3 has 15 residues. The V gene end was trimmed by 10 bases and the J gene end by 2 bases; junction bases not matched to a gene: 11. CDR1 is SGHTA and CDR2 is FQGTGA in the germline V gene. CDR3 bases: TGTGCCATACAGGACAGGCAGAAAACCTACAATGAGCAGTTCTTC. As protein: CAIQDRQKTYNEQFF.

This sequence joins TRBV3-1 (or the pseudogene TRBV3-2) and TRBJ2-1, with 11 nucleotides matching TRBD2. This CDR3 contains 16 residues. CDR1 is LGHDT and CDR2 is YNNKEL in the germline V gene (reference sequence). V shed 6 bases and J 2 bases; nucleotides not matched to a gene: 6. CDR3 coding DNA: TGTGCCAGCAGTCTTAGCGGGAGGGCCCCCTACAATGAGCAGTTCTTC. Translated, it gives CASSLSGRAPYNEQFF.

The chain is built from TRBV11-2 and TRBJ2-3; 10 bases fit TRBD2. The trim removed 2 bases at V and 4 bases at J, leaving 6 bases unmatched. The CDR3 length is 16 residues. The V gene's germline CDR1 is SGHAT and CDR2 FQNNGV. The CDR3 DNA reads as TGTGCCAGCAGCTTATATCTAGCGGGAGTAGCAGATACGCAGTATTTT. Amino acids: CASSLYLAGVADTQYF.

The V call is TRBV25-1, the J call TRBJ2-7; 8 bases are shared with TRBD2. CDR1 and CDR2 (germline): MGHDK, SYGVNS. V lost 5 bases and J lost 1; bases outside the gene matches: 10. This CDR3 is built from 16 residues. The CDR3 DNA is TGTGCCAGCAGTCGGGGTGGGACTAGAGGATCCTACGAGCAGTACTTC. Translation gives CASSRGGTRGSYEQYF.

The chain employs TRBV7-9 and TRBJ2-1; maybe TRBD2 (6 bases). Trimming took off 5 bases at V and 7 bases at J, with 18 bases between the two ends. The germline CDR1 and CDR2 sequences are SEHNR and FQNEAQ (reference sequence). The CDR3 covers 15 residues. The CDR3 DNA sequence: TGTGCCAGCAGCCCCCCCCGTAGGGCGGGGAATGAGCAGTTCTTC. This gives the protein CASSPPRRAGNEQFF.

The rearrangement joins TRBV27 to TRBJ2-1; 9 bases line up with TRBD2. CDR3 length: 18 amino acids. V shed 2 bases, J shed 1 base, and the junction held 9 bases outside the gene matches. Germline CDR1 MNHEY, CDR2 SMNVEV (reference sequence). The CDR3 region is CASSLRLAGLPSYNEQFF. CDR3 coding DNA: TGTGCCAGCAGTTTAAGGCTAGCGGGACTTCCTTCCTACAATGAGCAGTTCTTC.

This chain connects TRBV7-2 to TRBJ1-5, with 9 bases matching TRBD1. The CDR3 is 14 residues long. Germline V gene sequence: CDR1 SGHTA, CDR2 FQGNSA. Trimming removed 5 bases from V and 7 bases from J; junction bases left unmatched: 6. The CDR3 is CASSQGQGVQPQHF. CDR3 nucleotides: TGTGCCAGCAGCCAGGGACAGGGAGTCCAGCCCCAGCATTTT.

CDR3: CASSSRGGRLYEQFF. The CDR3 region has the DNA TGTGCCAGCAGCTCGCGGGGCGGGAGACTTTATGAGCAGTTCTTC. The chain is built from TRBV7-3 and TRBJ2-1; 7 bases fit TRBD2. V lost 4 bases, J lost 8 bases, and 11 bases stayed unmatched. Per germline, CDR1 SGHTA and CDR2 FQGTGA. This CDR3 spans 15 amino acids.

This sequence joins TRBV7-2 and TRBJ1-2; weak D call: TRBD1 (6 bases). Per germline, CDR1 SGHTA and CDR2 FQGNSA. V was cut by 2 bases and J by 4 bases, with 11 bases left in between. The CDR3 is made up of 14 amino acids. The CDR3, as DNA: TGTGCCAGCAGCTTATCGCCGGACAGCTATGGCTACACCTTC. Translation: CASSLSPDSYGYTF. The full variable domain, with the rest looked up from reference TRBV7-2 and TRBJ1-2, is GAGVSQSPSNKVTEKGKDVELRCDPISGHTALYWYRQSLGQGLEFLIYFQGNSAPDKSGLPSDRFSAERTGGSVSTLTIQRTQQEDSAVYLCASSLSPDSYGYTFGSGTRLTVV.

The chain has TRBV18 and TRBJ2-3; D not resolved. Germline CDR1 is KGHSH and CDR2 is LQKENI. The CDR3 length is 16 residues. V was shortened by 3 bases and J by 0 bases, with 13 bases between the two germline ends. This CDR3 is CASSPDRSSSTDTQYF. CDR3 bases: TGTGCCAGCTCACCCGACCGGAGCAGTAGCACAGATACGCAGTATTTT.

This clone turned up a few times. The chain employs TRBV28 and TRBJ2-5; 8 bases fit TRBD2. Per germline, CDR1 MDHEN and CDR2 SYDVKM. The CDR3 spans 15 residues. The J segment lost 4 bases and the V segment lost 7 bases, leaving 11 bases of the junction unmatched. The CDR3 loop is CASTVTGGRTETQYF. CDR3 nucleotide sequence: TGTGCCAGCACCGTGACGGGCGGGAGGACAGAGACCCAGTACTTC.

The rearrangement joins TRBV6-5 to TRBJ2-5; D unresolved. CDR3 length equals 13 residues. V shed 3 bases and J shed 5 bases, with 10 bases lying between them. CDR1 and CDR2 (germline): MNHEY, SVGAGI. CDR3 residues: CASSYNALETQYF. CDR3 nucleotide sequence: TGTGCCAGCAGTTATAACGCTTTGGAGACCCAGTACTTC.

This clone was seen a single time. This rearrangement joins TRBV10-3 to TRBJ2-2; 9 bases fit TRBD1. The CDR3 sequence is 16 residues long. Losses at the gene ends were 5 bases for V and 3 bases for J; bases not matched to a gene: 7. The germline gives CDR1 ENHRY, CDR2 SYGVKD. This CDR3 is CAISPAQGADTGELFF. For the CDR3, the DNA is TGTGCCATCAGTCCCGCACAGGGGGCGGACACCGGGGAGCTGTTTTTT.

This chain joins TRBV6-4 and TRBJ1-6; D not resolved. V lost 0 bases and J 10 bases, leaving 13 bases between the germline ends. This CDR3 contains 15 residues. Germline values: CDR1 MRHNA, CDR2 SNTAGT. This chain's CDR3 is CASSDSSRSGSPLHF. CDR3 sequence (DNA): TGTGCCAGCAGTGACTCGAGCAGGTCTGGATCACCCCTCCACTTT.

The CDR3 sequence: CASSSGEGNQPQHF. CDR3 bases: TGTGCCAGCAGCTCGGGGGAAGGGAATCAGCCCCAGCATTTT. The genes are TRBV5-5 and TRBJ1-5, with D maybe TRBD1 (5 bases). CDR1 is SGHKS, CDR2 YYEKEE, per germline (reference sequence). The CDR3 loop spans 14 amino acids. V dropped 3 bases and J dropped 4 bases, with 11 bases sitting between them.

This sequence joins TRBV15 and TRBJ2-7; unclear D gene. The germline V gene encodes CDR1 LNHNV and CDR2 YYDKDF (reference sequence). The CDR3 sequence is 14 residues long. V lost 3 bases and J 5 bases, leaving 14 bases between the germline ends. The CDR3 loop is CATSSQYEENEQYF. The CDR3 DNA follows: TGTGCCACCAGCAGCCAATACGAGGAAAACGAGCAGTACTTC.

The rearrangement uses TRBV19 and TRBJ1-4; D is unclear. Trimming stripped 0 bases from V and 8 bases from J, with 10 bases between. The length of the CDR3 is 14 residues. Germline V lookup: CDR1 LNHDA, CDR2 SQIVND (reference sequence). In nucleotides, the CDR3 is TGTGCCAGTAGTATAGATCTTTTCGGAGAAAAACTGTTTTTT. It encodes CASSIDLFGEKLFF.

The V gene is TRBV6-5, the J gene TRBJ1-3; D is unresolved. Germline CDR1 is MNHEY and CDR2 is SVGAGI. This CDR3 has 15 amino acids. With 7 bases removed from V and 0 bases from J, the gap between germline ends came to 13 bases. The CDR3 DNA is TGTGCCAGCAAACGGACGCCTAACTCTGGAAACACCATATATTTT. As protein: CASKRTPNSGNTIYF.

The chain joins TRBV7-9 to TRBJ2-3; TRBD2 aligns across 8 bases. CDR1 SEHNR and CDR2 FQNEAQ come from the germline V gene (reference sequence). The junction had 9 bases not matched to a gene; V was cut back by 1 base and J by 6 bases. This CDR3 spans 16 amino acids. Here the CDR3 reads CASSLEAGAGVDTQYF. The CDR3 coding sequence is TGTGCCAGCAGCTTAGAAGCGGGAGCTGGCGTCGATACGCAGTATTTT.

V is TRBV10-2 and J is TRBJ2-1; 8 bases are shared with TRBD1. With V trimmed by 0 bases and J by 9 bases, 4 bases remained unmatched. The germline gives CDR1 WSHSY, CDR2 SAAADI. The CDR3 extends over 14 amino acids. As DNA, the CDR3 is TGCGCCAGCAGTGAGTCGACAGGGGTCAGTGAGCAGTTCTTC. Amino acid sequence: CASSESTGVSEQFF.

The chain is built from TRBV5-6 and TRBJ2-7; D remains unclear. The CDR3 has 12 residues. Trimming removed 4 bases from V and 6 bases from J, with 11 bases in between. The germline V gene has CDR1 SGHDT and CDR2 YYEEEE. DNA for the CDR3: TGTGCCAGCAGCCCCCTGCTGGGCGAGCAGTACTTC. This encodes CASSPLLGEQYF.

The V and J genes are TRBV30 and TRBJ2-5; D uncertain. The germline V gene encodes CDR1 GTSNPN and CDR2 SVGIG (reference sequence). The CDR3 is 10 residues long. V was cut by 2 bases and J by 2 bases, with 0 bases left in between. CDR3 in amino acids: CAWSQETQYF. DNA for the CDR3: TGTGCCTGGAGTCAAGAGACCCAGTACTTC. The variable domain in full, completed from reference TRBV30 and TRBJ2-5, reads SQTIHQWPATLVQPVGSPLSLECTVEGTSNPNLYWYRQAAGRGLQLLFYSVGIGQISSEVPQNLSASRPQDRQFILSSKKLLLSDSGFYLCAWSQETQYFGPGTRLLVL.

The chain couples TRBV28 to TRBJ2-5; 14 bases align to TRBD2. CDR1 is MDHEN, CDR2 SYDVKM, per germline. The CDR3 spans 15 residues. V lost 7 bases, J lost 6 bases, and 7 bases stayed unmatched. Here the CDR3 DNA reads TGTGCCAGCACCCTCGGACTAGCGGGAGGTCAGACCCAGTACTTC. It is translated as CASTLGLAGGQTQYF.

The chain recombines TRBV5-1 with TRBJ2-7, with D perhaps TRBD1 (6 bases). Germline V gene data show CDR1 as SGHRS and CDR2 as YFSETQ. The V end lost 4 bases, the J end lost 0 bases, and 14 bases lay between the germline ends. The CDR3 covers 15 residues. The CDR3 sequence: CASSPRGQSSYEQYF. In nucleotides, the CDR3 is TGCGCCAGCAGCCCTCGTGGACAGAGCTCCTACGAGCAGTACTTC.

The J gene is TRBJ2-7, the V gene TRBV5-1; 8 nucleotides align to TRBD2. The germline V gene has CDR1 SGHRS and CDR2 YFSETQ. V shed 4 bases and J 3 bases; nucleotides not matched to a gene: 12. The CDR3 length is 16 residues. CDR3 loop: CASSLSTGTSVYEQYF. The CDR3 DNA reads TGCGCCAGCAGCCTATCCACCGGGACTAGTGTCTACGAGCAGTACTTC.

The V and J genes are TRBV6-6 and TRBJ2-3; 12 bases agree with TRBD2. After removal of 6 bases from V and 6 bases from J, the junction contained 7 bases not matched to a gene. This CDR3 region has 15 residues. Per germline, CDR1 MNHNY and CDR2 SVGAGI (reference sequence). CDR3 coding DNA: TGTGCCAGCAGCTGGACTAGCGGGGTGAGGGATACGCAGTATTTT. This translates into CASSWTSGVRDTQYF.

The chain combines TRBV6-6 with TRBJ1-5, with 8 bases that match TRBD1. Looked up from germline, CDR1 is MNHNY and CDR2 is SVGAGI (reference sequence). V lost 6 bases, J lost 6 bases, and 7 bases stayed unmatched. CDR3 length: 14 residues. CDR3 sequence: CASSSGQGTQPQHF. In DNA, the CDR3 is TGTGCCAGCAGCTCCGGACAGGGCACTCAGCCCCAGCATTTT.

The V and J genes are TRBV19 and TRBJ1-1, with 8 bases fitting TRBD1. CDR1 is LNHDA, CDR2 SQIVND, per germline (reference sequence). This CDR3 contains 14 residues. J was trimmed by 5 bases and V by 5 bases; bases with no gene match: 7. The CDR3 nucleotides read TGTGCCAGTAGTTCAACAGGGGGAGGTACTGAAGCTTTCTTT. This sequence encodes CASSSTGGGTEAFF.

The chain couples TRBV27 to TRBJ2-5, with 14 positions matching TRBD2. The CDR3 consists of 18 residues. Germline V lookup: CDR1 MNHEY, CDR2 SMNVEV (reference sequence). The V and J ends lost 2 bases and 4 bases, in that order; junction bases with no gene match: 9. The CDR3, as DNA: TGTGCCAGCAGTTTAAAGGGACTAGCGGGGGCACAGAGAGAGACCCAGTACTTC. Protein product: CASSLKGLAGAQRETQYF.